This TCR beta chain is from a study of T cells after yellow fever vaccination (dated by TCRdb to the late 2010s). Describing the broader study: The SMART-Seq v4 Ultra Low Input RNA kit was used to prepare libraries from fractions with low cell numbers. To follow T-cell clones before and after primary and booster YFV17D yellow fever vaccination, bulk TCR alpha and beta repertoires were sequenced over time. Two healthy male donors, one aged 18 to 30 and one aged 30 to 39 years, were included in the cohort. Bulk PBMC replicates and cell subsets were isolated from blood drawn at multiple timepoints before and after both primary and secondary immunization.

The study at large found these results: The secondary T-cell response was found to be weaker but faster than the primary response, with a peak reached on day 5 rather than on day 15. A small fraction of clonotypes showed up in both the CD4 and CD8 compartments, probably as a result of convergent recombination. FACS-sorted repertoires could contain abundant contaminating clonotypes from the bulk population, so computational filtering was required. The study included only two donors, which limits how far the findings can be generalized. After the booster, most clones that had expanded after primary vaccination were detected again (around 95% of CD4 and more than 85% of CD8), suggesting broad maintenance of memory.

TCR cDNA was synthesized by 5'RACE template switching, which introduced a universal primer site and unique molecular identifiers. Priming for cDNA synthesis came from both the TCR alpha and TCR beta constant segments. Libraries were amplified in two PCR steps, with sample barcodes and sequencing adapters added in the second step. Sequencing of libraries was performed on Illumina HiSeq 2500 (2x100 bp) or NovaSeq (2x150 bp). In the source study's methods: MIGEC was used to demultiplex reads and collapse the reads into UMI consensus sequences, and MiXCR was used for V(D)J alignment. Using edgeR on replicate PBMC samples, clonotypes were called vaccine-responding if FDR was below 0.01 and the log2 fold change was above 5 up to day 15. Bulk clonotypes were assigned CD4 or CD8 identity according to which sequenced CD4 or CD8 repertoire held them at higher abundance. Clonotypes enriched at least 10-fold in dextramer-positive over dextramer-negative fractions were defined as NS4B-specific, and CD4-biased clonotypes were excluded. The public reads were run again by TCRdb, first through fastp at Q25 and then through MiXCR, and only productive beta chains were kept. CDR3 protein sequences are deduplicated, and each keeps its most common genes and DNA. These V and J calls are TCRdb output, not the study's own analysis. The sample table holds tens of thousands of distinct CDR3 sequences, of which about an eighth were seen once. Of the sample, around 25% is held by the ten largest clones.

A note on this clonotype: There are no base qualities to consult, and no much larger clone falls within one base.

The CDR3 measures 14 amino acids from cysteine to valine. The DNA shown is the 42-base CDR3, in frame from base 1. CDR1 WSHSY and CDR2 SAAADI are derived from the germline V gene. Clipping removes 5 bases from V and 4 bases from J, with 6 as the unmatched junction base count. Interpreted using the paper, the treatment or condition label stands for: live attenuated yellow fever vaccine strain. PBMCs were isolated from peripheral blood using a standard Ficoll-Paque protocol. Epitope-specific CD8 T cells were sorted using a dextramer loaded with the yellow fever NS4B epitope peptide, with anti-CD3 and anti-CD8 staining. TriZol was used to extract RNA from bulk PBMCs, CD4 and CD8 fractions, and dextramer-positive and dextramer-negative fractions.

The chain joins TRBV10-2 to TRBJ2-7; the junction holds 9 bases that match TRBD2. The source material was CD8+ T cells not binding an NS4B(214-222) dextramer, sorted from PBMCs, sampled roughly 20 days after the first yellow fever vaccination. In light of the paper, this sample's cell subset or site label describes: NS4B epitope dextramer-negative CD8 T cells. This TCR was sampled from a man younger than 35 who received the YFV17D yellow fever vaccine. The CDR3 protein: CASSPGTSMYEQYV. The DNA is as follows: TGCGCCAGCAGTCCCGGGACTAGCATGTACGAGCAGTACGTC.